Below, 30 T cell receptor beta chains from the same sample are listed, as sequenced in a study of siplizumab effects on memory and regulatory T cells. Assay used: immunoSEQ multiplex PCR; TCRdb lists only in-frame clones, some missing. The sample has 100,000 or so clones; around 90% are singletons. Sequencing was carried out using non-Treg CD4+ T cells sorted from blood. The source of these receptors is a human donor in good health.

This chain's CDR3 is CASSGTGSMNTEAFF. CDR3 bases: TGTGCCAGCAGCGGAACCGGGAGCATGAACACTGAAGCTTTCTTT. The chain has TRBV5-4 and TRBJ1-1; no clear D gene. Trimming pared 4 bases from V and 0 bases from J, leaving 13 bases between. This CDR3 has 15 residues. Germline CDR1 and CDR2: SGHNT and YYREEE (reference sequence). Together with reference TRBV5-4 and TRBJ1-1, the CDR3 gives the full variable domain: ETGVTQSPTHLIKTRGQQVTLRCSSQSGHNTVSWYQQALGQGPQFIFQYYREEENGRGNFPPRFSGLQFPNYSSELNVNALELDDSALYLCASSGTGSMNTEAFFGQGTRLTVV.

This clone was seen only once. The rearrangement links TRBV10-3 to TRBJ2-2, with D possibly being TRBD1 (6 bases). This CDR3 spans 16 amino acids. V gave up 10 bases and J gave up 4 bases, with 22 bases separating them. CDR1 and CDR2 (germline): ENHRY, SYGVKD. Written as DNA, the CDR3 is TGTGCCACCAGGGGCTTGGGGCAGGAAAGCACCGGGGAGCTGTTTTTT. Amino acid sequence: CATRGLGQESTGELFF.

This sequence joins TRBV19 and TRBJ1-1; TRBD1 is a possible D gene (5 bases). Looked up from germline, CDR1 is LNHDA and CDR2 is SQIVND (reference sequence). CDR3 length: 14 amino acids. V lost 5 bases and J lost 4, with 14 bases in between. CDR3 sequence reads: CASSAGGGVTEAFF. For the CDR3, the DNA is TGTGCCAGTAGTGCCGGCGGGGGGGTCACTGAAGCTTTCTTT.

The genes are TRBV6-1 and TRBJ2-3; 8 bases line up with TRBD2. Germline trimming cut 2 bases from V and 2 bases from J; bases unmatched to any gene: 3. This CDR3 spans 15 amino acids. The germline CDR1 and CDR2 sequences are MNHNS and SASEGT. The CDR3 sequence: CASSELGLATDTQYF. In DNA form, the CDR3 reads TGTGCCAGCAGTGAATTAGGACTAGCCACAGATACGCAGTATTTT.

The chain carries TRBV11-3 and TRBJ2-1, with 12 bases aligning to TRBD2. Germline assignment: CDR1 SGHNT and CDR2 YENEEA. J was trimmed by 6 bases and V by 1 base; bases with no gene match: 4. This CDR3 comprises 16 residues. The CDR3 reads CASSLGPGLAGNEQFF. Written as DNA, the CDR3 is TGTGCCAGCAGCTTAGGCCCGGGACTAGCGGGCAATGAGCAGTTCTTC.

The V and J genes are TRBV7-3 and TRBJ2-5, with 7 positions matching TRBD1. The V and J ends lost 1 base and 3 bases, in that order; junction bases with no gene match: 2. Per germline, CDR1 SGHTA and CDR2 FQGTGA. CDR3 size: 14 residues. The DNA of the CDR3 is TGTGCCAGCAGCTTAAGAGGGGGCGAAGAGACCCAGTACTTC. This encodes CASSLRGGEETQYF.

This rearrangement joins TRBV9 to TRBJ1-4; D remains ambiguous. The ends were cut back, 3 bases at V and 7 bases at J, with 16 bases in the middle. The CDR3 totals 15 residues. Germline V gene lookup returns CDR1 SGDLS and CDR2 YYNGEE. The CDR3 DNA is TGTGCCAGCAGCGATAGGGTCGGGGAAGGTGAAAAACTGTTTTTT. It encodes CASSDRVGEGEKLFF.

The rearrangement joins TRBV5-5 to TRBJ1-2; 7 nucleotides line up with TRBD1. The CDR3 sequence is 13 residues long. V dropped 0 bases and J dropped 7; count of bases not matched to a gene: 3. CDR1 is SGHKS, CDR2 YYEKEE, per germline (reference sequence). The CDR3 nucleotides are TGTGCCAGCAGCTTGGGAGGGGGCGCTGGCTACACCTTC. Amino acids: CASSLGGGAGYTF. The full variable domain, completed using reference TRBV5-5 and TRBJ1-2, is DAGVTQSPTHLIKTRGQQVTLRCSPISGHKSVSWYQQVLGQGPQFIFQYYEKEERGRGNFPDRFSARQFPNYSSELNVNALLLGDSALYLCASSLGGGAGYTFGSGTRLTVV.

The rearrangement uses TRBV4-1 and TRBJ2-1, with D perhaps TRBD2 (5 bases). This CDR3 comprises 15 residues. Germline CDR1 MGHRA, CDR2 YSYEKL. Trimming stripped 3 bases from V and 0 bases from J, with 9 bases between. The DNA of the CDR3 is TGCGCCAGCAGCCACGGAGGTAGCTCCTACAATGAGCAGTTCTTC. This codes for CASSHGGSSYNEQFF.

The chain combines TRBV14 with TRBJ1-4, with D unclear. CDR1 is SGHDN and CDR2 is FVKESK in the germline V gene. This CDR3 has 11 residues. The germline V and J ends were trimmed by 3 bases and 13 bases, with 9 bases remaining between them. The CDR3 loop is CASSHKEGLFF. The CDR3 DNA reads as TGTGCCAGCAGCCACAAGGAGGGACTGTTTTTT.

The chain couples TRBV5-1 to TRBJ2-1; no reliable D call. Trimming cost V 0 bases and J 7 bases, with 11 bases left between them. The V gene's germline CDR1 is SGHRS and CDR2 YFSETQ. The length of the CDR3 is 14 residues. Here the CDR3 reads CASSLVPSPNEQFF. The CDR3 coding sequence is TGCGCCAGCAGCTTGGTCCCCAGTCCTAATGAGCAGTTCTTC.

Only a few counts were recorded for this clone. The genes are TRBV2 and TRBJ1-2; D not resolved. This CDR3 region has 12 residues. The V and J ends lost 8 bases and 10 bases respectively, with 17 bases between them. In germline, CDR1 is SNHLY, CDR2 FYNNEI. CDR3 sequence (DNA): TGTGCCAGCGGGTCCTCCCCCCTGCCCTACACCTTC. This gives the protein CASGSSPLPYTF.

This clone was picked up one time. The chain is built from TRBV30 and TRBJ2-1; 9 bases map to TRBD2. The CDR3 has 16 residues. Germline V gene data show CDR1 as GTSNPN and CDR2 as SVGIG (reference sequence). Trimming cost V 5 bases and J 1 base; bases outside gene matches: 9. The CDR3 DNA sequence: TGTGCCTGGGCCGATCCCCTAGCGGGATCCTACAATGAGCAGTTCTTC. This gives the protein CAWADPLAGSYNEQFF.

The V and J genes are TRBV7-8 and TRBJ1-5, with 8 bases matching TRBD1. The germline V gene encodes CDR1 SGHVS and CDR2 FQNEAQ. V lost 3 bases to trimming and J lost 7 bases; unmatched junction nucleotides: 5. This CDR3 spans 14 amino acids. The CDR3 DNA is TGTGCCAGCAGCTTGGACAGGGACGGCCAGCCCCAGCATTTT. Protein: CASSLDRDGQPQHF.

The chain links TRBV5-4 to TRBJ1-1, with D possibly matching TRBD1 (6 bases). In germline, CDR1 is SGHNT, CDR2 YYREEE (reference sequence). The CDR3 sequence is 13 residues long. V shed 7 bases and J shed 2 bases, with 12 bases lying between them. Here the CDR3 reads CASQGRSNTEAFF. In DNA form, the CDR3 reads TGTGCCAGCCAGGGGAGGAGTAACACTGAAGCTTTCTTT.

The chain joins TRBV4-2 to TRBJ1-4; D remains unclear. This CDR3 is 13 amino acids long. Germline V gives CDR1 LGHNA, CDR2 YNFKEQ. Trimming shortened V by 1 base and J by 8 bases, and 8 bases separated the two germline ends. The CDR3 loop reads CASSQGSPEKLFF. CDR3 nucleotide sequence: TGTGCCAGCAGCCAAGGCAGCCCCGAAAAACTGTTTTTT.

The chain combines TRBV9 with TRBJ2-7, with D perhaps matching TRBD1 (6 bases). Germline loops: CDR1 SGDLS, CDR2 YYNGEE. The germline V and J ends were trimmed by 1 base and 1 base, with 9 bases remaining between them. The CDR3 is 14 amino acids. CDR3 coding DNA: TGTGCCAGCAGCGTACGAGACAGGTCCTACGAGCAGTACTTC. The encoded protein is CASSVRDRSYEQYF.

The rearrangement joins TRBV5-4 to TRBJ1-1, with unresolved D. Per the germline V gene, CDR1 is SGHNT and CDR2 is YYREEE (reference sequence). The CDR3 has 12 residues. V was clipped by 4 bases and J by 7 bases, with 11 bases between them. In DNA form, the CDR3 reads TGTGCCAGCAGCACCGCCATGAGTGAAGCTTTCTTT. This gives the protein CASSTAMSEAFF.

This clone was recorded only once. The gene calls are TRBV7-2 and TRBJ2-2; a possible D gene is TRBD2 (5 bases). The germline V and J ends were trimmed by 5 bases and 4 bases, with 17 bases remaining between them. Germline V CDR1 and CDR2: SGHTA, FQGNSA. The CDR3 totals 16 residues. CDR3 residues: CASSPVYRGGTGELFF. CDR3 DNA: TGTGCCAGCAGCCCTGTATATCGGGGTGGCACCGGGGAGCTGTTTTTT.

The rearrangement joins TRBV5-1 to TRBJ1-2; the match to TRBD1 covers 9 bases. Unmatched junction bases numbered 5, after V lost 4 bases and J lost 4 bases. Germline V gene lookup returns CDR1 SGHRS and CDR2 YFSETQ. The CDR3 loop spans 14 amino acids. CDR3 in amino acids: CASSPKGQGYGYTF. Here the CDR3 DNA reads TGCGCCAGCAGCCCAAAGGGACAGGGCTATGGCTACACCTTC.

V usage is TRBV6-5 and J usage is TRBJ1-2, with D possibly matching TRBD1 (6 bases). The CDR3 runs 13 residues. V was clipped by 2 bases and J by 6 bases, with 10 bases between them. Looked up from germline, CDR1 is MNHEY and CDR2 is SVGAGI. The CDR3 DNA sequence: TGTGCCAGCAGTTACCAGCGGGGGCATGGCTACACCTTC. Amino acids: CASSYQRGHGYTF.

The chain has TRBV15 and TRBJ2-7, with no clear D. V was cut by 1 base and J by 3 bases, with 10 bases left in between. The CDR3 spans 14 residues. CDR1 LNHNV and CDR2 YYDKDF come from the germline V gene (reference sequence). Here the CDR3 reads CATSRGGSSYEQYF. The CDR3 nucleotides read TGTGCCACCAGCAGAGGCGGATCTAGCTACGAGCAGTACTTC.

About this clone itself: Other nucleotide sequences from this sample produce the same CDR3. The chain combines TRBV15 with TRBJ2-7; a weak D match, TRBD2 (6 bases). Trimming left V 3 bases short and J 6 bases short, with 15 bases between. Germline V gene sequence: CDR1 LNHNV, CDR2 YYDKDF (reference sequence). This CDR3 has 14 residues. The CDR3 reads CATSREGRVAEQYF. The CDR3 DNA is TGTGCCACCAGCAGGGAGGGCAGGGTGGCCGAGCAGTACTTC.

CDR3 region: CASSYGGQNTEAFF. The CDR3, as DNA: TGTGCCAGCAGTTACGGGGGGCAGAACACTGAAGCTTTCTTT. The V call is TRBV6-6, the J call TRBJ1-1; D perhaps matches TRBD1 (6 bases). Germline-derived CDR1 and CDR2 are MNHNY and SVGAGI (reference sequence). V gave up 2 bases and J gave up 1 base, with 8 bases separating them. This CDR3 has 14 amino acids.

The V and J genes are TRBV21-1 and TRBJ2-7; TRBD2 was called by the table and not checked on the DNA. TRBV21-1 is a pseudogene locus. This CDR3 spans 11 amino acids. DNA for the CDR3: TGTGCCTATGGCGGATCCTACGAGCAGTACTTC. Translated: CAYGGSYEQYF.

The chain combines TRBV5-5 with TRBJ2-5; D uncertain. The CDR3 is 12 amino acids. Trimming removed 6 bases at V and 5 bases at J, with 11 bases between. Per the germline V gene, CDR1 is SGHKS and CDR2 is YYEKEE (reference sequence). The CDR3 protein is CASISDGETQYF. CDR3 nucleotides: TGTGCCAGCATCTCGGACGGGGAGACCCAGTACTTC.

Regarding this clone: The germline gene is not matched at one end of the junction; a read error may be the cause. V usage is TRBV4-2 and J usage is TRBJ2-1; possibly TRBD2 for D (6 bases). From germline, CDR1 is LGHNA and CDR2 YNFKEQ. The CDR3 covers 13 residues. This CDR3 is CASSSRDSPVAIF. CDR3 nucleotides: TGTGCCAGCAGCTCCCGGGACTCACCTGTCGCGATCTTC.

This clone was seen only once. The V and J genes are TRBV19 and TRBJ2-5, with 16 bases identical to TRBD2. The germline gives CDR1 LNHDA, CDR2 SQIVND (reference sequence). The CDR3 runs to 18 residues. With 6 bases clipped from V and 4 bases from J, the junction kept 11 bases outside the gene matches. The CDR3 here is CASSEGTSGRAVRETQYF. CDR3 DNA sequence: TGTGCCAGTAGCGAAGGGACTAGCGGGAGGGCCGTACGAGAGACCCAGTACTTC.

This clone came up once. The CDR3 nucleotides are TGTGCCAGCAGCCCGACCGTGGCCGATACGCAGTATTTT. Its protein is CASSPTVADTQYF. The V and J genes are TRBV7-2 and TRBJ2-3; D gene uncertain. The CDR3 is made up of 13 amino acids. Germline V gene lookup returns CDR1 SGHTA and CDR2 FQGNSA. V was trimmed by 5 bases and J by 6 bases, leaving 12 bases between them.

The chain couples TRBV6-5 to TRBJ2-1; 14 positions agree with TRBD2. This CDR3 contains 15 residues. Germline CDR1 reads MNHEY; CDR2 reads SVGAGI. V was clipped by 5 bases and J by 7 bases; unmatched bases: 4. Here the CDR3 reads CASSPRTSGRNEQFF. The CDR3 bases are TGTGCCAGCAGTCCTCGGACTAGCGGGAGGAATGAGCAGTTCTTC.